This T cell receptor beta chain was captured by sequencing in a study of glioma-infiltrating T cells after dendritic cell vaccination. In the study overall: Autologous tumor lysate was loaded overnight onto monocyte-derived dendritic cells grown about 7 days with IL-4 and GM-CSF. General study points: Longer survival after dendritic cell vaccination followed higher pretreatment TIL content.

The time point is: after dendritic cell vaccination, including at tumor progression/relapse. Selection required adequate fresh-frozen tumor tissue plus more than two years' survival data. The primer mix had 60 V beta and 13 J beta primers. Measured with immunoSEQ multiplex PCR; TCRdb has only the in-frame clones, and not every one. The data show about 100,000 clones, approximately 84% seen once. This clone was detected once. Its target is unknown. The material sequenced was blood, taken after dendritic cell vaccination. The TCR was taken from a human donor with glioblastoma.

This CDR3 reads CASSYIPVYGYTF. The CDR3 coding sequence is TGTGCCAGCAGTTATATCCCCGTTTATGGCTACACCTTC. The genes are TRBV6-5 and TRBJ1-2; D is ambiguous. The CDR3 runs to 13 residues. CDR1 and CDR2 (germline): MNHEY, SVGAGI. V gave up 3 bases and J gave up 5 bases, with 10 bases separating them.